The 18 T cell receptor beta chains listed next were all sequenced from one sample in a study of cytomegalovirus exposure and HLA in healthy donors. Vbeta (60) and Jbeta (13) primers were used in the PCR. Here immunoSEQ multiplex PCR was the method, and the copy in TCRdb shows in-frame clones only, minus some. The repertoire holds 110,000 to 150,000 clones, with about three quarters as singletons. The specimen was PBMCs. Every receptor here comes from a woman aged 30 to 39 in good health and CMV-seronegative.

The chain joins TRBV10-3 to TRBJ1-2, with TRBD1 matching over 9 bases. Germline assignment: CDR1 ENHRY and CDR2 SYGVKD. Germline trimming cut 9 bases from V and 0 bases from J; bases unmatched to any gene: 2. The CDR3 covers 13 residues. The CDR3 is CAIGDRANYGYTF. The CDR3, as DNA: TGTGCCATTGGGGACAGGGCTAACTATGGCTACACCTTC.

This clone was counted once. The rearrangement links TRBV7-3 to TRBJ1-3; a weak D match, TRBD1 (5 bases). Germline CDR1 and CDR2: SGHTA and FQGTGA. The CDR3 contains 14 residues. V gave up 2 bases and J gave up 4 bases, with 9 bases separating them. This chain's CDR3 is CASSLSGSGNTIYF. Written as DNA, the CDR3 is TGTGCCAGCAGCTTATCAGGGTCAGGAAACACCATATATTTT.

The chain recombines TRBV6-1 with TRBJ1-6; no clear D. Germline assignment: CDR1 MNHNS and CDR2 SASEGT. The length of the CDR3 is 14 residues. The ends were cut back, 7 bases at V and 6 bases at J, with 13 bases in the middle. The DNA for the CDR3 is TGTGCCAGCAAGGTCTTGAGAGGTAATTCACCCCTCCACTTT. It specifies CASKVLRGNSPLHF.

This clone was seen once. The chain recombines TRBV6-4 with TRBJ2-7; 7 nucleotides line up with TRBD1. The trim removed 4 bases at V and 5 bases at J, leaving 8 bases unmatched. The CDR3 spans 14 residues. Germline values: CDR1 MRHNA, CDR2 SNTAGT. The CDR3 DNA reads TGTGCCAGCAGTGCGAGGGGGCGCTGGGACGAGCAGTACGTC. Protein: CASSARGRWDEQYV.

The chain joins TRBV19 to TRBJ2-1, with 11 nucleotides matching TRBD2. Trimming cost V 10 bases and J 8 bases; bases outside gene matches: 7. Germline lookup yields CDR1 LNHDA and CDR2 SQIVND (reference sequence). This CDR3 is built from 13 residues. The DNA for the CDR3 is TGTGCCACGAGGGGGACTAGCGGCCATGAGCAGTTCTTC. Protein: CATRGTSGHEQFF.

In DNA form, the CDR3 reads TGCGCCAGCAGCCAACCGCGAGGGGGAGCCGGGGAGCTGTTTTTT. Translated, it gives CASSQPRGGAGELFF. V and J are TRBV4-1 and TRBJ2-2; D possibly corresponds to TRBD1 (6 bases). The CDR3 is 15 residues long. Trimming left V 2 bases short and J 6 bases short, with 13 bases between. CDR1 and CDR2 (germline): MGHRA, YSYEKL.

Here the CDR3 DNA reads TGTGCCAGCAGTTTACCCGGGACAGGGATCACTGAAGCTTTCTTT. Protein sequence: CASSLPGTGITEAFF. The chain couples TRBV28 to TRBJ1-1, with 9 positions matching TRBD1. V gave up 2 bases and J gave up 4 bases; unmatched junction bases: 5. Germline CDR1 and CDR2: MDHEN and SYDVKM. CDR3 size: 15 residues. The entire variable domain, with the rest obtained from reference TRBV28 and TRBJ1-1, is as follows: DVKVTQSSRYLVKRTGEKVFLECVQDMDHENMFWYRQDPGLGLRLIYFSYDVKMKEKGDIPEGYSVSREKKERFSLILESASTNQTSMYLCASSLPGTGITEAFFGQGTRLTVV.

V is TRBV6-6 and J is TRBJ2-7; the match to TRBD1 covers 8 bases. Germline loops: CDR1 MNHNY, CDR2 SVGAGI (reference sequence). The V and J ends lost 5 bases and 4 bases, in that order; junction bases with no gene match: 4. This CDR3 is built from 13 residues. The CDR3 nucleotides read TGTGCCAGCAGTCCGACAGGGGAGTACGAGCAGTACGTC. Residues: CASSPTGEYEQYV.

The CDR3 nucleotides read TGTGCCAGCAGCGGGACAGCGCAAGAGACCCAGTACTTC. Translated: CASSGTAQETQYF. V and J are TRBV28 and TRBJ2-5; 7 bases are a match to TRBD1. This CDR3 is 13 amino acids long. V lost 6 bases and J lost 2; bases outside the gene matches: 3. Germline CDR1 is MDHEN and CDR2 is SYDVKM.

This chain joins TRBV19 and TRBJ2-1; a weak D match, TRBD1 (5 bases). V shed 0 bases and J shed 6 bases, with 9 bases lying between them. Germline V lookup: CDR1 LNHDA, CDR2 SQIVND (reference sequence). This CDR3 contains 14 residues. The CDR3 DNA reads TGTGCCAGTAGTATAGATATTCAGGGCAATGAGCAGTTCTTC. Protein sequence: CASSIDIQGNEQFF.

The rearrangement uses TRBV27 and TRBJ2-5, with 13 bases that match TRBD2. The CDR3 runs to 16 residues. Germline V CDR1 and CDR2: MNHEY, SMNVEV (reference sequence). Trimming at V came to 4 bases and at J to 1 base, leaving 3 bases not matched to a gene. The CDR3 reads CASSSGTSGVQETQYF. For the CDR3, the DNA is TGTGCCAGCAGTTCCGGGACTAGCGGGGTCCAAGAGACCCAGTACTTC.

This clone has a handful of counts. The V and J genes are TRBV27 and TRBJ2-1; a weak D match, TRBD1 (5 bases). Trimming removed 2 bases at V and 1 base at J, with 9 bases between. Germline V gene sequence: CDR1 MNHEY, CDR2 SMNVEV (reference sequence). CDR3 length: 15 residues. The CDR3 is CASSLQGNSYNEQFF. DNA for the CDR3: TGTGCCAGCAGTTTACAGGGAAATTCCTACAATGAGCAGTTCTTC.

There are a few counts of this clone. V gene TRBV6-1 combines with J gene TRBJ2-3; 8 nucleotides align to TRBD2. Per the germline V gene, CDR1 is MNHNS and CDR2 is SASEGT. This CDR3 comprises 16 residues. With 2 bases clipped from V and 1 base from J, the junction kept 5 bases outside the gene matches. CDR3 in DNA: TGTGCCAGCAGTGAATTATTGCGGGGGGGCACAGATACGCAGTATTTT. This sequence encodes CASSELLRGGTDTQYF.

This chain links TRBV5-1 with TRBJ2-7, with TRBD2 identical over 10 bases. J gave up 2 bases and V 4 bases, and 6 bases lay outside the gene matches. The length of the CDR3 is 15 residues. Germline-derived CDR1 and CDR2 are SGHRS and YFSETQ. The CDR3 sequence: CASSGRTSGTYEQYF. The CDR3 DNA follows: TGCGCCAGCAGCGGGCGGACTAGCGGAACCTACGAGCAGTACTTC.

The CDR3 spells CASSKARTGCCGYTF. The CDR3 DNA sequence: TGTGCCAGCAGCAAAGCCCGGACAGGCTGTTGTGGCTACACCTTC. The genes are TRBV21-1 and TRBJ1-2; the table assigns TRBD1, which was not confirmed against the DNA. TRBV21-1 is annotated as a pseudogene. The CDR3 loop spans 15 amino acids.

The CDR3 is CASSRTAAGVETQYF. The CDR3, as DNA: TGTGCCAGCAGCCGAACCGCCGCGGGGGTGGAGACCCAGTACTTC. The chain joins TRBV14 to TRBJ2-5; 7 bases are shared with TRBD2. The germline V gene has CDR1 SGHDN and CDR2 FVKESK. The CDR3 has 15 amino acids. The V and J ends lost 4 bases and 5 bases, in that order; junction bases with no gene match: 10.

This clone showed up just a few times. The J gene is TRBJ2-1, the V gene TRBV29-1; 12 bases map to TRBD2. Germline lookup yields CDR1 SQVTM and CDR2 ANQGSEA. The CDR3 consists of 16 residues. Unmatched junction bases numbered 12, after V lost 5 bases and J lost 7 bases. CDR3: CSVPRLAGAPGNEQFF. The CDR3 DNA sequence: TGCAGCGTTCCTCGACTAGCGGGAGCCCCGGGGAATGAGCAGTTCTTC.

The V and J genes are TRBV30 and TRBJ2-1; the D gene is possibly TRBD1 (5 bases). The CDR3 is made up of 15 amino acids. Germline V CDR1 and CDR2: GTSNPN, SVGIG (reference sequence). The germline V and J ends were trimmed by 0 bases and 4 bases, with 13 bases remaining between them. This CDR3 is CAWSVGDSPYNEQFF. The CDR3 nucleotides are TGTGCCTGGAGTGTAGGTGACAGTCCATACAATGAGCAGTTCTTC.